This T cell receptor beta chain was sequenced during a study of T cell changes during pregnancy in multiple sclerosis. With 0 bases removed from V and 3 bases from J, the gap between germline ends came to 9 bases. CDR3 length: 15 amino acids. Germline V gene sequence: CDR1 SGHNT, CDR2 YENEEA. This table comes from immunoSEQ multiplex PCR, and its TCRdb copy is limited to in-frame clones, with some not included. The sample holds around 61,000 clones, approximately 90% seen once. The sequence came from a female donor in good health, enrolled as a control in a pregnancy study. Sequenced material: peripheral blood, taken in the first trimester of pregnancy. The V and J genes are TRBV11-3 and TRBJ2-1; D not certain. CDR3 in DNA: TGTGCCAGCAGCTTAGATGGCACCCTCTACAATGAGCAGTTCTTC. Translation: CASSLDGTLYNEQFF.